These 5 T cell receptor beta chains were all obtained from the same sample, sequenced in a study of T cell clonotyping in hematopoietic cell transplantation. This sample's time point: recipient sample about 28 days before transplant, after cytoreduction. The assay was immunoSEQ multiplex PCR, and TCRdb's table has in-frame clones only and misses some. The sample records roughly 30,000 clones, 70% to 80% being singletons. The sample here was peripheral blood mononuclear cells, taken before stem cell transplant. All receptors derive from a woman in her twenties or thirties with chronic myeloid leukemia. Some clones in this sample may be carry-over from other donors' samples.

The chain combines TRBV7-9 with TRBJ1-5, with D hard to call. Germline V gene lookup returns CDR1 SEHNR and CDR2 FQNEAQ (reference sequence). CDR3 length: 12 residues. The ends were cut back, 3 bases at V and 0 bases at J, with 0 bases in the middle. This chain's CDR3 is CASSFSNQPQHF. CDR3 DNA: TGTGCCAGCAGCTTTAGCAATCAGCCCCAGCATTTT.

The rearrangement joins TRBV5-1 to TRBJ1-2; 8 bases agree with TRBD1. There are 13 residues in the CDR3. CDR1 and CDR2 (germline): SGHRS, YFSETQ. V trimming: 5 bases; J trimming: 7 bases; junction bases outside the gene matches: 7. The CDR3: CASSSGGFVGYTF. Written as DNA, the CDR3 is TGCGCCAGCAGTTCAGGGGGCTTCGTTGGCTACACCTTC.

The V call is TRBV19, the J call TRBJ1-2; D ambiguous. The V end lost 6 bases, the J end lost 4 bases, and 15 bases lay between the germline ends. Germline CDR1 and CDR2: LNHDA and SQIVND (reference sequence). This CDR3 region has 14 residues. CDR3 in amino acids: CASSLVPGSYGYTF. In DNA form, the CDR3 reads TGTGCCAGTAGCTTAGTCCCCGGGTCCTATGGCTACACCTTC.

This chain's CDR3 is CAWSDPLAGGATSTDTQYF. In DNA form, the CDR3 reads TGTGCCTGGAGTGACCCTCTAGCGGGGGGAGCAACTAGCACAGATACGCAGTATTTT. The chain combines TRBV30 with TRBJ2-3; 11 positions match TRBD2. The CDR3 sequence is 19 residues long. Trimming took 1 base from V and 0 from J; bases not matched to a gene: 12. Germline CDR1 reads GTSNPN; CDR2 reads SVGIG (reference sequence).

This clone came up a few times. The V and J genes are TRBV7-9 and TRBJ2-7; D ambiguous. Germline values: CDR1 SEHNR, CDR2 FQNEAQ (reference sequence). This CDR3 region has 14 residues. The V end was cut by 3 bases, the J end by 6 bases, with 15 bases between. The CDR3 nucleotides read TGTGCCAGCAGCTTTTTCAGTGGGTTTAGCGAGCAGTACGTC. This encodes CASSFFSGFSEQYV.